This T cell receptor (beta chain) was observed in a study of T cell responses to AZD1222 COVID-19 vaccine. This table comes from immunoSEQ multiplex PCR, and its TCRdb copy is limited to in-frame clones, with some not included. The sample shows 120,000 or so clones, around 83% of them seen only once. V lost 5 bases and J 1 base, leaving 11 bases between the germline ends. Looked up from germline, CDR1 is SEHNR and CDR2 is FQNEAQ (reference sequence). The CDR3 extends over 14 amino acids. The TCR comes from an adult who received the AZD1222 COVID-19 vaccine. V is TRBV7-9 and J is TRBJ1-1; D call uncertain. Sequenced here: peripheral blood, sampled 28 days after the second AZD1222 dose. CDR3 sequence reads: CASSDKRQNTEAFF. CDR3 DNA: TGTGCCAGCAGCGATAAACGACAGAACACTGAAGCTTTCTTT.